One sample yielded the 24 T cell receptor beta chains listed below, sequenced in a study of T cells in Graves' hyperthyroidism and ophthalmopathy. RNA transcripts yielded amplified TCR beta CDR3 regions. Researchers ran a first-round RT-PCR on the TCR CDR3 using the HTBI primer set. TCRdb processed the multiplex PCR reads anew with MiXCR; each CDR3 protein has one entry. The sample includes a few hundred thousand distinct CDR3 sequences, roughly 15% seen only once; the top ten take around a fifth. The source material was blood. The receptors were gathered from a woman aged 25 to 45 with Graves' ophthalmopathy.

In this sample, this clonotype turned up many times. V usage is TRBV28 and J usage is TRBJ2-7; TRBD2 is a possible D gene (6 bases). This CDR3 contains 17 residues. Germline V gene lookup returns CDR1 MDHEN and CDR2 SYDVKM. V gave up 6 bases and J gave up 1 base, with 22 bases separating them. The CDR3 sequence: CASRSPVGGDPSYEQYF. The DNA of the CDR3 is TGTGCCAGCAGATCACCCGTTGGAGGGGATCCATCCTACGAGCAGTACTTC.

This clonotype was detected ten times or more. The DNA for the CDR3 is TGTGCCAGCAGTGCCGGGGGCGTCGGCACCGGGGAGCTGTTTTTT. As protein: CASSAGGVGTGELFF. This rearrangement joins TRBV6-4 to TRBJ2-2; perhaps D is TRBD1 or TRBD2 (6 bases each). The V gene lost 4 bases and the J gene lost 4 bases, with 13 bases spanning the gap. From germline, CDR1 is MRHNA and CDR2 SNTAGT. The CDR3 runs to 15 residues.

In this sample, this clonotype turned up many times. DNA for the CDR3: TGCAGTGCGGGAGACAGGGATGGTGGCGGGGAGCTGTTTTTT. Residues: CSAGDRDGGGELFF. The gene calls are TRBV20-1 and TRBJ2-2; 7 nucleotides match TRBD1. With 6 bases clipped from V and 7 bases from J, the junction kept 11 bases outside the gene matches. Germline V gene data show CDR1 as DFQATT and CDR2 as SNEGSKA (reference sequence). CDR3 length: 14 residues.

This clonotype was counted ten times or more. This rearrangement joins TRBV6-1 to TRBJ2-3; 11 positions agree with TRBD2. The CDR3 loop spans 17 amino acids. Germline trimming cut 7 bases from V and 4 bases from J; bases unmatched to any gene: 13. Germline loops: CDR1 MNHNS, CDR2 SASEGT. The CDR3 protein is CASTPSGTSGGADTQYF. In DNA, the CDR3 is TGTGCCAGCACCCCCTCTGGAACTAGCGGGGGCGCAGATACGCAGTATTTT.

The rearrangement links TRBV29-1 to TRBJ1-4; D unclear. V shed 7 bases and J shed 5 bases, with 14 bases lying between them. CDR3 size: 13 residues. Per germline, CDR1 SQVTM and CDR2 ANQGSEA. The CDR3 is CSAPQDGNEKLFF. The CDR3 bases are TGCAGCGCTCCCCAGGACGGGAATGAAAAACTGTTTTTT.

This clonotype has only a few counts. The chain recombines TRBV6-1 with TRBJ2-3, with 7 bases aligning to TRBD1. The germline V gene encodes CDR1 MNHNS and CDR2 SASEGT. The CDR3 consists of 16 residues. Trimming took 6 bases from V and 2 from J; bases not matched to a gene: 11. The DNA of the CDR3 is TGTGCCAGCAGAAACCACTCGGGACAGAACACAGATACGCAGTATTTT. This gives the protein CASRNHSGQNTDTQYF.

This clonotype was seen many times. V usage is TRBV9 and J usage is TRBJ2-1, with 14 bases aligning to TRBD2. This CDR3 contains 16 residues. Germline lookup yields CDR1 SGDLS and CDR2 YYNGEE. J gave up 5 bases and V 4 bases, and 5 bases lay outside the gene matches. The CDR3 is CASSPRTSGGNNEQFF. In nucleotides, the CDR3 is TGTGCCAGCAGCCCACGGACTAGCGGGGGGAACAATGAGCAGTTCTTC.

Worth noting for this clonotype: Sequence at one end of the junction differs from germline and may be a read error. The CDR3 loop reads CAWKGQLNTEAFF. In nucleotides, the CDR3 is TGTGCCTGGAAAGGACAGTTGAACACTGAGGCTTTCTTT. This chain uses TRBV30 with TRBJ1-1, with TRBD1 as a possible D gene (6 bases). This CDR3 has 13 amino acids. Germline CDR1 GTSNPN, CDR2 SVGIG (reference sequence).

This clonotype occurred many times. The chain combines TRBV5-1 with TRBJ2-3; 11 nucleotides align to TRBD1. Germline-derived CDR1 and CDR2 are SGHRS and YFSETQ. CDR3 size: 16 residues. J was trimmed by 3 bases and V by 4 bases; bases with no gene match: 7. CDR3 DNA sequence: TGCGCCAGCAGCCAAGAGGGACAGGGGGGTACAGATACGCAGTATTTT. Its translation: CASSQEGQGGTDTQYF.

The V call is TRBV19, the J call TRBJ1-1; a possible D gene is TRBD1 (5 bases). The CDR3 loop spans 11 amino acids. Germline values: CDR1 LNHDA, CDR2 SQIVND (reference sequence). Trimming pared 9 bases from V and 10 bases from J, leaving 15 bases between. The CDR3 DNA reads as TGTGCCAGCTTTGAGGGGCGTGTAGCTTTCTTT. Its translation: CASFEGRVAFF.

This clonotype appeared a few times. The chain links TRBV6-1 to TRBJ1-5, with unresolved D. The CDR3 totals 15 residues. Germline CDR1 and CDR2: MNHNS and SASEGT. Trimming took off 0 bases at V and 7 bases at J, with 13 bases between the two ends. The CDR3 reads CASSEAPRGRQPQHF. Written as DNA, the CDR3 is TGTGCCAGCAGTGAAGCGCCGCGAGGCCGACAGCCCCAGCATTTT.

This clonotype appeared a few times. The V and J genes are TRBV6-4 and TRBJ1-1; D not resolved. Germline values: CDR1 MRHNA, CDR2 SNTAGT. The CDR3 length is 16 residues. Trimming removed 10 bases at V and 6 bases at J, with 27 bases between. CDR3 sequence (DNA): TGTGCCACCCAGCCAGGTAGAAGATTGGAGGTACCTGAAGCTTTCTTT. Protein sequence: CATQPGRRLEVPEAFF.

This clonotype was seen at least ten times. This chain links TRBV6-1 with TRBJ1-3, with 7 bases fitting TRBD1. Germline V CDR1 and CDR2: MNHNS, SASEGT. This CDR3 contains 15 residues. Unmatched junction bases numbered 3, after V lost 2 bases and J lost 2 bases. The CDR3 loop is CASSERGGAGNTIYF. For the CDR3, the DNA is TGTGCCAGCAGTGAAAGAGGGGGCGCTGGAAACACCATATATTTT.

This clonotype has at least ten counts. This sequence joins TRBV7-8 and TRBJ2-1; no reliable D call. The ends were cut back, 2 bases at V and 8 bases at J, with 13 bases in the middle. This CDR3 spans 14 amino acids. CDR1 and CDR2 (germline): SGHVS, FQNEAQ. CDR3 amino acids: CASSLTGITDEQFF. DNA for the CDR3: TGTGCCAGCAGCTTAACTGGGATCACCGATGAGCAGTTCTTC.

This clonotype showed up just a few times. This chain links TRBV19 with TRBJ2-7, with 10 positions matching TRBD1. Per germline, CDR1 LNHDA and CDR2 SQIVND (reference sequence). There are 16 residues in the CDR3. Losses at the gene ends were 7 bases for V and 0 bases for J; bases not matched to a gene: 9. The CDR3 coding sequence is TGTGCCAGTACCCCGGGGGGACAGGGGAGCTCCTACGAGCAGTACTTC. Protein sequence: CASTPGGQGSSYEQYF.

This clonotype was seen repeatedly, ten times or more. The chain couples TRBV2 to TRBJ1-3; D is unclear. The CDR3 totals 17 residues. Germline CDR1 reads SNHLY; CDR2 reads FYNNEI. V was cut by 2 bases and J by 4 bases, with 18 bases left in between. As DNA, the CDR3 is TGTGCCAGCAGTGAATGGTTTAATACGGCAGTCGGAAACACCATATATTTT. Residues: CASSEWFNTAVGNTIYF.

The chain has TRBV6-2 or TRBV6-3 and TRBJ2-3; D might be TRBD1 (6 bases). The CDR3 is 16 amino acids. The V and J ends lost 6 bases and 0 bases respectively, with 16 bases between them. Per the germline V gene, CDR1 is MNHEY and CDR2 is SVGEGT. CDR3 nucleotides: TGTGCCAGCAGCGTACAAACAGGGCTCAGCACAGATACGCAGTATTTT. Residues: CASSVQTGLSTDTQYF.

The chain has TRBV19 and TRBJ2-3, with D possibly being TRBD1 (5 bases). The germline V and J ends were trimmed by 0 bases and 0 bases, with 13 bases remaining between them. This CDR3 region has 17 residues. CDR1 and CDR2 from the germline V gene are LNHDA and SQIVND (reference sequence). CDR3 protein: CASSIDRVGLSTDTQYF. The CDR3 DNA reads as TGTGCCAGTAGTATAGATCGTGTGGGGCTCAGCACAGATACGCAGTATTTT.

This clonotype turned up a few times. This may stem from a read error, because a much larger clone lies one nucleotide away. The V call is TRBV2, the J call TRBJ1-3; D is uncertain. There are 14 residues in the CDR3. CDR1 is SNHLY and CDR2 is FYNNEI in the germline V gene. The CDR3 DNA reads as TGTGCCAGCAGTCGGTCAGGCTCAGGAACCACCATATATTTT. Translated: CASSRSGSGTTIYF.

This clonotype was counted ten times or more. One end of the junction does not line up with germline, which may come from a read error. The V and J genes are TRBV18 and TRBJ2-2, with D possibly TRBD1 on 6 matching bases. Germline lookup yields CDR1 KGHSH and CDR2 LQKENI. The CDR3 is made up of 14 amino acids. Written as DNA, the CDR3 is TGTGCCAGCTCACTTAACTATGCCTCAGGGGAACTGTTTTTT. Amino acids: CASSLNYASGELFF.

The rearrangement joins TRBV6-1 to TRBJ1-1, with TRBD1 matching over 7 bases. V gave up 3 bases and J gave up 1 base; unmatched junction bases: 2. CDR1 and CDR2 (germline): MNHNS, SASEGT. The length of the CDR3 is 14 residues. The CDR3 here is CASSEGTANTEAFF. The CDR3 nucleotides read TGTGCCAGCAGTGAGGGGACAGCGAACACTGAAGCTTTCTTT.

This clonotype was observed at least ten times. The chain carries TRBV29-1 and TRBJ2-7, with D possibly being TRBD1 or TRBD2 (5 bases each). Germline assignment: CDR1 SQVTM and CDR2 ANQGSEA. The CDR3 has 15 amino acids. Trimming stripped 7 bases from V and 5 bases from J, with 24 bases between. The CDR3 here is CSAYSLVGVRNEQYF. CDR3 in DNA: TGCAGCGCCTACTCTTTGGTGGGGGTGAGGAACGAGCAGTACTTC.

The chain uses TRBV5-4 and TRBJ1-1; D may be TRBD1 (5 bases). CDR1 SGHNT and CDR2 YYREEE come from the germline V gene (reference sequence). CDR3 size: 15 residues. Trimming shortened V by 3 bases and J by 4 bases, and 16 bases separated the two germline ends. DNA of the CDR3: TGTGCCAGCAGCTCACCGGGACCACCGTCCACTGAAGCTTTCTTT. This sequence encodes CASSSPGPPSTEAFF.

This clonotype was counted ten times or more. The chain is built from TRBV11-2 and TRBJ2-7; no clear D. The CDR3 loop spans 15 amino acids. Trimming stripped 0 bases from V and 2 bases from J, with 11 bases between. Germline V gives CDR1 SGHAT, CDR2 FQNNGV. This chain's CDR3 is CASSLEWQMTYEQYF. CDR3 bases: TGTGCCAGCAGCTTAGAGTGGCAGATGACCTACGAGCAGTACTTC.